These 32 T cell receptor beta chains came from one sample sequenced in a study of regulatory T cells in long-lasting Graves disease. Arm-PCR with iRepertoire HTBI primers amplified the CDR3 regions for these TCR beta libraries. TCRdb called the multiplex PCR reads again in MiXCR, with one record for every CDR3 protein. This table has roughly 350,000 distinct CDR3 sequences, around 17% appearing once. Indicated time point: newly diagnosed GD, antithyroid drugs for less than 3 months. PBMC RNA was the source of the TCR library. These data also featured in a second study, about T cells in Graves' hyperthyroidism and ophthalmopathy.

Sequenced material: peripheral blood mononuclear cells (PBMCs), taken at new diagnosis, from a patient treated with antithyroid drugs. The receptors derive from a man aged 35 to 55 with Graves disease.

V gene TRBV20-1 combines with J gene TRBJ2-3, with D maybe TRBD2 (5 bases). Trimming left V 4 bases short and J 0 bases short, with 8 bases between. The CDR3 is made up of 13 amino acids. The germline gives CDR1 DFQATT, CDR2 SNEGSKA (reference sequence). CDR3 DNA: TGCAGTGCTATGGAGGCAAGCACAGATACGCAGTATTTT. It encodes CSAMEASTDTQYF.

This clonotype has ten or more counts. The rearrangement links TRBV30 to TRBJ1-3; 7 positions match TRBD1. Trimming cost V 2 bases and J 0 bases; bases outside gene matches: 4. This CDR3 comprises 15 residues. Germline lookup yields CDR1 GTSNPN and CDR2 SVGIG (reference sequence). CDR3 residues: CAWSRTGYSGNTIYF. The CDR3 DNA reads TGTGCCTGGAGTAGGACAGGTTACTCTGGAAACACCATATATTTT. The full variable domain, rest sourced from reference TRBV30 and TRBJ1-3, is SQTIHQWPATLVQPVGSPLSLECTVEGTSNPNLYWYRQAAGRGLQLLFYSVGIGQISSEVPQNLSASRPQDRQFILSSKKLLLSDSGFYLCAWSRTGYSGNTIYFGEGSWLTVV.

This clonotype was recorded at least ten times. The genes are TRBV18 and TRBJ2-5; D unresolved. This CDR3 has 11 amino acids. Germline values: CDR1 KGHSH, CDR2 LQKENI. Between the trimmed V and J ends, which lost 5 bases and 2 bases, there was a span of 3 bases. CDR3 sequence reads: CASSTQETQYF. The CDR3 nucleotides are TGTGCCAGCTCAACACAAGAGACCCAGTACTTC.

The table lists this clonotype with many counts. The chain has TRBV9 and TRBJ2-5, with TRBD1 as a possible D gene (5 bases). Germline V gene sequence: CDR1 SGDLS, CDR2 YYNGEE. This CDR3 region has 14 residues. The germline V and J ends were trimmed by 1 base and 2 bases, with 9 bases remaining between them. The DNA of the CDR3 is TGTGCCAGCAGCGTAAGAACAGGACAAGAGACCCAGTACTTC. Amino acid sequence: CASSVRTGQETQYF. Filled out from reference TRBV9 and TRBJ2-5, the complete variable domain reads DSGVTQTPKHLITATGQRVTLRCSPRSGDLSVYWYQQSLDQGLQFLIQYYNGEERAKGNILERFSAQQFPDLHSELNLSSLELGDSALYFCASSVRTGQETQYFGPGTRLLVL.

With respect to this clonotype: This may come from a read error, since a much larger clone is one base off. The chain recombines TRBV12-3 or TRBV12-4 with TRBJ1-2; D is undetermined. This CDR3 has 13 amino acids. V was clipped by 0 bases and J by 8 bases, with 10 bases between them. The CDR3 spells CASSLASGEGYTF. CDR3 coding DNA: TGTGCCAGCAGTTTAGCCAGCGGGGAAGGCTACACCTTC.

DNA for the CDR3: TGTGCCAGCAGCCAGTGGGACAGGGGGCGCGAAACGGCTAATGAAAAACTGTTTTTT. Its protein is CASSQWDRGRETANEKLFF. This sequence joins TRBV14 and TRBJ1-4; TRBD1 matches 12 bases. CDR3 length: 19 amino acids. Germline values: CDR1 SGHDN, CDR2 FVKESK. Trimming removed 3 bases from V and 3 bases from J; junction bases left unmatched: 11.

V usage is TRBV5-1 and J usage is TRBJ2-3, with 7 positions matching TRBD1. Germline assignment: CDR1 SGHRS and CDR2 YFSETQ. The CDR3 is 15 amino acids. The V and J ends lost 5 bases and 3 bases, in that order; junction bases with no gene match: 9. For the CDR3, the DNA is TGCGCCAGCAGTCCCCGGTCAGGGGGAACAGATACGCAGTATTTT. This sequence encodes CASSPRSGGTDTQYF.

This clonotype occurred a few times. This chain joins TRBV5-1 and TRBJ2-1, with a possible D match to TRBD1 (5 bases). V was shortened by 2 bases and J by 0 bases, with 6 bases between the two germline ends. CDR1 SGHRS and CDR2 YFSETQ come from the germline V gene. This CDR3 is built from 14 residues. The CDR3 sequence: CASSFQGSYNEQFF. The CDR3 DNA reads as TGCGCCAGCAGCTTCCAGGGCTCCTACAATGAGCAGTTCTTC.

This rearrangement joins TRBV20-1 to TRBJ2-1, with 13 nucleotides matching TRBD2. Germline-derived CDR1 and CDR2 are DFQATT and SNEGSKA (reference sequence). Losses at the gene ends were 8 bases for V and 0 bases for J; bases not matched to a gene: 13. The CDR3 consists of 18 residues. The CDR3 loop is CSRKITSGGGSSYNEQFF. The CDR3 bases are TGCAGTCGGAAGATAACTAGCGGGGGGGGAAGCTCCTACAATGAGCAGTTCTTC.

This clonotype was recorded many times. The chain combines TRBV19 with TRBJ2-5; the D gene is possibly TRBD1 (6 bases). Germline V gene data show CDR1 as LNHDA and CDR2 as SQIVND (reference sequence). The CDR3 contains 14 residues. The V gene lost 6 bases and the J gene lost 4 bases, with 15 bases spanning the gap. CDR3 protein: CASRTDRFRETQYF. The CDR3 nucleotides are TGTGCCAGTAGGACTGACAGGTTCCGAGAGACCCAGTACTTC.

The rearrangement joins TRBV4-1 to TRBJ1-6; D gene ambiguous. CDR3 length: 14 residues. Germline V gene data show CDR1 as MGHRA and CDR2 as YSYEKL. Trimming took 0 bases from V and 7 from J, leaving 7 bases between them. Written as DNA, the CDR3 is TGCGCCAGCAGCCAAGATTGGTCGAATTCACCCCTCCACTTT. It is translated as CASSQDWSNSPLHF.

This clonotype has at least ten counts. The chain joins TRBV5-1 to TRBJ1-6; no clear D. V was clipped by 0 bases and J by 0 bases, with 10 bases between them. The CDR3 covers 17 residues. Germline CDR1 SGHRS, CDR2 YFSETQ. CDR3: CASSLEFGDSYNSPLHF. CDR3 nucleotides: TGCGCCAGCAGCTTGGAATTCGGCGACTCCTATAATTCACCCCTCCACTTT. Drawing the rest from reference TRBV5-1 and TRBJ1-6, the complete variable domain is KAGVTQTPRYLIKTRGQQVTLSCSPISGHRSVSWYQQTPGQGLQFLFEYFSETQRNKGNFPGRFSGRQFSNSRSEMNVSTLELGDSALYLCASSLEFGDSYNSPLHFGNGTRLTVT.

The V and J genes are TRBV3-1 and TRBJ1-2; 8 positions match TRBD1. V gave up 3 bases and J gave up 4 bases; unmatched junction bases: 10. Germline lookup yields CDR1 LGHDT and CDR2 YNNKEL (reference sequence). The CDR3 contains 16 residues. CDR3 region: CASSQPPGQESYGYTF. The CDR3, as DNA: TGTGCCAGCAGCCAGCCTCCGGGACAGGAGTCCTATGGCTACACCTTC.

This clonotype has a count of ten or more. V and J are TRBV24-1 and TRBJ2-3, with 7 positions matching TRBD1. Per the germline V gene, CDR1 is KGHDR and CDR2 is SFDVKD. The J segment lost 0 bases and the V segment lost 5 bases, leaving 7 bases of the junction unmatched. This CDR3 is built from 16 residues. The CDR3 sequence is CATSATTGLSTDTQYF. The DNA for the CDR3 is TGTGCCACCAGTGCAACGACAGGGTTAAGCACAGATACGCAGTATTTT.

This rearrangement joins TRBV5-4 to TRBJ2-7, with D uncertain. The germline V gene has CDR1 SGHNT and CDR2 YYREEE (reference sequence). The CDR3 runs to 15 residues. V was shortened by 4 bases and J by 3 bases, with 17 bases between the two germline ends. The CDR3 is CASSKKNEGLYEQYF. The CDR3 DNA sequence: TGTGCCAGCAGCAAGAAAAACGAAGGCCTCTACGAGCAGTACTTC.

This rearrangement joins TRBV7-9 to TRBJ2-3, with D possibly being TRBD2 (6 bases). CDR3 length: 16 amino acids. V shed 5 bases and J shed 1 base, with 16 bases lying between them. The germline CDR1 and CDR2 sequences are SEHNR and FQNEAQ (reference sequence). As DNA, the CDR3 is TGTGCCAGCAGCCCCAATTTAGGGGAGGGCACAGATACGCAGTATTTT. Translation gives CASSPNLGEGTDTQYF.

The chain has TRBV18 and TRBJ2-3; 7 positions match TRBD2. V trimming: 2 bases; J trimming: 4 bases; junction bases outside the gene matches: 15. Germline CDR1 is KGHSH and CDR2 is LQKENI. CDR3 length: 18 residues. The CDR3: CASSPVRKRGQGADTQYF. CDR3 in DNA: TGTGCCAGCTCACCAGTAAGGAAGCGGGGCCAAGGGGCAGATACGCAGTATTTT.

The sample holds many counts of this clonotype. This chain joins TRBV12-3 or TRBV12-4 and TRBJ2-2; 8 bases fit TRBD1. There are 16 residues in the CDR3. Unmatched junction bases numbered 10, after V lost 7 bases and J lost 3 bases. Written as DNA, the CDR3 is TGTGCCAGCACCTGGGGGACAGGCGAGTACACCGGGGAGCTGTTTTTT. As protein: CASTWGTGEYTGELFF.

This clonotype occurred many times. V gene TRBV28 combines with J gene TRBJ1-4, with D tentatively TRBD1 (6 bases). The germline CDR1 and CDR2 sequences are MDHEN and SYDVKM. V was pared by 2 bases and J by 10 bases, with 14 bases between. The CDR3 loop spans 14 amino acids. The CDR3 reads CASSLAGGSRKLFF. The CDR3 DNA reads TGTGCCAGCAGTTTAGCTGGGGGCTCCCGAAAACTGTTTTTT.

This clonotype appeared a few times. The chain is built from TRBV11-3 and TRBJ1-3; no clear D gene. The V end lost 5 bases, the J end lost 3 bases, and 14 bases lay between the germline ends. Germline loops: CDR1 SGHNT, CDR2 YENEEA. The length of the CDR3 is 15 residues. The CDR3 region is CASSLEGLGGNTIYF. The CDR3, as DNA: TGTGCCAGCAGCCTCGAGGGCCTAGGTGGAAACACCATATATTTT.

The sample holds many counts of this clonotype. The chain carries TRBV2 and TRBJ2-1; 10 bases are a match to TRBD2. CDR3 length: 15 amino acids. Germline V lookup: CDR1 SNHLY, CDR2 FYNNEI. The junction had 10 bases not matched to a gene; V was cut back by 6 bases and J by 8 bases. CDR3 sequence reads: CASRPTSGVWDEQFF. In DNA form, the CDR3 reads TGTGCCAGCAGGCCCACTAGCGGGGTTTGGGATGAGCAGTTCTTC.

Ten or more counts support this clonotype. The CDR3: CASSLGRASEAFF. In nucleotides, the CDR3 is TGCGCCAGCAGCTTGGGTAGGGCTTCTGAAGCTTTCTTT. The J gene is TRBJ1-1, the V gene TRBV5-1; D gene uncertain. V was trimmed by 0 bases and J by 6 bases, leaving 9 bases between them. Germline CDR1 SGHRS, CDR2 YFSETQ. The CDR3 spans 13 residues.

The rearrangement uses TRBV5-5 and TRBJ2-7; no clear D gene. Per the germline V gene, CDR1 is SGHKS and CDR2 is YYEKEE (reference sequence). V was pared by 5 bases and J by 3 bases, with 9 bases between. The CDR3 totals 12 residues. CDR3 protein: CASRGTGYEQYF. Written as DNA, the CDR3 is TGTGCCAGCAGGGGAACGGGCTACGAGCAGTACTTC.

CDR3 bases: TGTGCCAGCAGTAAAATAGCGGGGGGGATCTACGAGCAGTACTTC. This gives the protein CASSKIAGGIYEQYF. The chain combines TRBV28 with TRBJ2-7, with 11 bases fitting TRBD2. With V trimmed by 5 bases and J by 3 bases, 6 bases remained unmatched. The CDR3 covers 15 residues. Germline V CDR1 and CDR2: MDHEN, SYDVKM. Based on the CDR3 plus reference TRBV28 and TRBJ2-7, the full variable domain is DVKVTQSSRYLVKRTGEKVFLECVQDMDHENMFWYRQDPGLGLRLIYFSYDVKMKEKGDIPEGYSVSREKKERFSLILESASTNQTSMYLCASSKIAGGIYEQYFGPGTRLTVT.

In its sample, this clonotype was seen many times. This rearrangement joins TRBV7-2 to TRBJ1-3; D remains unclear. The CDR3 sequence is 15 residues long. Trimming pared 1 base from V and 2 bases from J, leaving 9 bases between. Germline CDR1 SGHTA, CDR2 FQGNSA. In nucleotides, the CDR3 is TGTGCCAGCAGCTTAGAGTGGGTTCCTGGAAACACCATATATTTT. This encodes CASSLEWVPGNTIYF.

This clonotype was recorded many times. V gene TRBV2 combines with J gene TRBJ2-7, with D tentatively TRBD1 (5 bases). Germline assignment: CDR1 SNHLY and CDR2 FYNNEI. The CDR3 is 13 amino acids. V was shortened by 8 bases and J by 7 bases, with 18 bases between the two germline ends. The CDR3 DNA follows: TGTGCCAGCGGATCCGACAGTTCGTGGGAGCAGTACTTC. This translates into CASGSDSSWEQYF.

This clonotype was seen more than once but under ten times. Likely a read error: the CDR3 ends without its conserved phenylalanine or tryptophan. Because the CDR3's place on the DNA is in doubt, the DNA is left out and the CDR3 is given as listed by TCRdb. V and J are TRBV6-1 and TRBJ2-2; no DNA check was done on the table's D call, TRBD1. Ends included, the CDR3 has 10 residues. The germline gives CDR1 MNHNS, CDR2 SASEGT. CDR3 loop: CASSPAPGRR.

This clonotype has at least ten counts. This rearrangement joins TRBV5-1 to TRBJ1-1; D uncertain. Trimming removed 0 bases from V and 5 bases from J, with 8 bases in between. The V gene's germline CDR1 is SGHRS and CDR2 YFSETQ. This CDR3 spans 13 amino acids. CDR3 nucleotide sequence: TGCGCCAGCAGCTTGGACATGGGAACTGAAGCTTTCTTT. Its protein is CASSLDMGTEAFF.

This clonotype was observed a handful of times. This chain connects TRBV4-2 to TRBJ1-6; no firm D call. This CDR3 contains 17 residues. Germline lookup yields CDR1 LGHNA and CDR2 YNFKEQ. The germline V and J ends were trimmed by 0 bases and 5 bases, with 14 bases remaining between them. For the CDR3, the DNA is TGTGCCAGCAGCCAAGATCTGTGGTCGGCGAATAATTCACCCCTCCACTTT. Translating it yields CASSQDLWSANNSPLHF.

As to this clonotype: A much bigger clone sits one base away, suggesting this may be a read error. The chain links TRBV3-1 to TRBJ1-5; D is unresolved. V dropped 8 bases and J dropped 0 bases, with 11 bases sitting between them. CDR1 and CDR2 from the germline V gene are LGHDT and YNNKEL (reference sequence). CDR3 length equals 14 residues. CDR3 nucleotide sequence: TGTGCCAGCGGCACCCGGTATAGCAATCAGCCCCAGCATTTT. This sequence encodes CASGTRYSNQPQHF.

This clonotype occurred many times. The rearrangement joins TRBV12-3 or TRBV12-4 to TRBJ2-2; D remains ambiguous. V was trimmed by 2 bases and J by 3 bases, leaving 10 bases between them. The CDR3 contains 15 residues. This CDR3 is CASSLLQVDTGELFF. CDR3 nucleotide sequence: TGTGCCAGCAGTTTACTCCAGGTAGACACCGGGGAGCTGTTTTTT.

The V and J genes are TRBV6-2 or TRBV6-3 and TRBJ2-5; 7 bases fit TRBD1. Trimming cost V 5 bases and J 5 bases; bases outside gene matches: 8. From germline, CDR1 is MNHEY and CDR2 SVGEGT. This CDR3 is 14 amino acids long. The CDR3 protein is CASSPSSRGETQYF. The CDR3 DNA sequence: TGTGCCAGCAGTCCGTCTAGCAGGGGGGAGACCCAGTACTTC.